This is a list of T cell receptor beta chains from one sample in a study of CD8+ T cells in alopecia areata. The protocol was immunoSEQ multiplex PCR, while the TCRdb copy is restricted to in-frame clones and leaves out a portion. The table includes around 70,000 clones, roughly 28% detected once. Here the sequenced sample was CD8+ T cells sorted from blood, taken at week 4, from a patient treated with tofacitinib. The receptors were gathered from a human donor with alopecia areata. Both conserved end residues are part of each CDR3. D genes are given only for firm matches. Rows may omit the clone size; those that give it use once, few, many or a size class.

>TRBJ1-1|NA|few|TRBV19
TGTGCCTCGCAGGACAGTGTGAACACTGAAGCTTTCTTT
CASQDSVNTEAFF
>TRBJ1-5|NA|NA|TRBV25-1
TGTGCCAGCTCGAAGGGAGGGCTGGGCAATCAGCCCCAGCATTTT
CASSKGGLGNQPQHF
>TRBJ1-5|TRBD1|few|TRBV4-2
TGTGCCAGCAGCCAGGAACAGGGGATGGCAAATCAGCCCCAGCATTTT
CASSQEQGMANQPQHF
>TRBJ2-3|NA|few|TRBV29-1
TGCAGCGTTGAAGATCAGCTGGCAGATACGCAGTATTTT
CSVEDQLADTQYF
>TRBJ2-7|NA|few|TRBV6-6
TGTGCCACAGAGGGAGTGTACGAGCAGTACTTC
CATEGVYEQYF
>TRBJ2-5|NA|NA|TRBV9
TGTGCCAGCAGCGTAGGAGGCATGGAGACCCAGTACTTC
CASSVGGMETQYF
>TRBJ2-2|NA|NA|TRBV27
TGTGCCAGCAGTTTCCAGAACACCGGGGAGCTGTTTTTT
CASSFQNTGELFF
>TRBJ2-7|NA|few|TRBV29-1
TGCAGCGTTGAAGAACAGAACTACGAGCAGTACTTC
CSVEEQNYEQYF
>TRBJ2-7|NA|NA|TRBV27
TGTGCCAGCAGTTTCGCACCTAACTCCATTTACGAGCAGTACTTC
CASSFAPNSIYEQYF
>TRBJ2-3|NA|NA|TRBV30
TGTGCCTGGAGTCCACTGGGAGATACGCAGTATTTT
CAWSPLGDTQYF
>TRBJ1-2|NA|NA|TRBV28
TGTGCCAGCAGTTTACATTTGGCAGCCGGCTATGGCTACACCTTC
CASSLHLAAGYGYTF
>TRBJ2-3|NA|medium-sized|TRBV7-2
TGTGCCAGCAGCTTAAACGGGAGAGGGGCAGATACGCAGTATTTT
CASSLNGRGADTQYF
>TRBJ2-5|NA|NA|TRBV29-1
TGCAGCGTTGATTGGGGACAAGAGACCCAGTACTTC
CSVDWGQETQYF
>TRBJ2-3|NA|NA|TRBV9
TGTGCCAGCAGCGTTGGCGGAGCTGCAGATACGCAGTATTTT
CASSVGGAADTQYF
>TRBJ2-2|NA|few|TRBV15
TGTGCCACCAGCAGAGATGATGGGAAGGGGGAGCTGTTTTTT
CATSRDDGKGELFF
>TRBJ2-7|TRBD1|few|TRBV7-9
TGTGCCAGCAGCGAGAATCAAGGGGGCGTACGTGGAGAGCAGTACTTC
CASSENQGGVRGEQYF
>TRBJ2-7|NA|NA|TRBV7-9
TGTGCCAGCAGCAAGGGACTGAGTCATACAGGTGTGAACTACGAGCAGTACTTC
CASSKGLSHTGVNYEQYF
>TRBJ2-7|NA|few|TRBV4-1
TGCGCCAGCAGCCAAATAGTGGACTCGTCCTACGAGCAGTACTTC
CASSQIVDSSYEQYF
>TRBJ1-5|NA|few|TRBV27
TGTGCCAGCAGTTTGACCGGGACCTCCAATCAGCCCCAGCATTTT
CASSLTGTSNQPQHF
>TRBJ1-3|NA|NA|TRBV29-1
TGCACCGCGCGTTGGGGAAACACCATATATTTT
CTARWGNTIYF
>TRBJ1-1|TRBD1|NA|TRBV27
TGTGCCAGCAGTTGGACAGGGGAGAACACTGAAGCTTTCTTT
CASSWTGENTEAFF
>TRBJ1-4|NA|once|TRBV6-6
TGTGCCAGCAACCTGGTTGGAGAAAAACTGTTTTTT
CASNLVGEKLFF
>TRBJ1-2|TRBD1|NA|TRBV4-1
TGCGCCAGCAGCCAACAGGGGGTGGTCTATGGCTACACCTTC
CASSQQGVVYGYTF
>TRBJ1-1|NA|NA|TRBV30
TGTGCCTGGGCCACGGGGTCAGGGAAGGAAGCTTTCTTT
CAWATGSGKEAFF
>TRBJ2-5|TRBD2|NA|TRBV10-3
TGTGCCATCAGTACCGGGACTAGCGGTTCACAAGAGACCCAGTACTTC
CAISTGTSGSQETQYF
>TRBJ2-7|NA|NA|TRBV7-2
TGTGCCAGCTTGAGACCTTCGGGCTACGAGCAGTACTTC
CASLRPSGYEQYF
>TRBJ1-5|NA|once|TRBV28
TGTGCCAGCAGTTCGAGGGGAGGAGGTCAGCCCCAGCATTTT
CASSSRGGGQPQHF
>TRBJ1-1|NA|few|TRBV29-1
TGCAGCGTTGAAGTTTGGGCGGGAGGACGCACTGAAGCTTTCTTT
CSVEVWAGGRTEAFF
>TRBJ1-2|NA|NA|TRBV29-1
TGCAGCGTTCTCCAGGGAGGCGACTATGGCTACACCTTC
CSVLQGGDYGYTF
>TRBJ2-7|NA|few|TRBV5-4
TGTGCCAGCAGCCTCCGGGGACACGAGCAGTACTTC
CASSLRGHEQYF
>TRBJ1-2|TRBD1|NA|TRBV2
TGTGCCAGCAGGTCCGGACAGGGCAACTATGGCTACACCTTC
CASRSGQGNYGYTF
>TRBJ2-1|NA|NA|TRBV9
TGTGCCAGCACCAGTTGGGAGGGGGGACCGAAGTACAATGAGCAGTTCTTC
CASTSWEGGPKYNEQFF
>TRBJ2-7|TRBD2|NA|TRBV19
TGTGCCAGTAGCCCCTCAGGACTAGCGGGAGTTGCCGAGCAGTACTTC
CASSPSGLAGVAEQYF
>TRBJ2-7|NA|NA|TRBV30
TGTGCCTGGAGTGCTGCCAGAGCCTACGAGCAGTACTTC
CAWSAARAYEQYF
>TRBJ1-2|NA|NA|TRBV27
TGTGCCAGCAGTTTCGGAGTTGCCTATGGCTACACCTTC
CASSFGVAYGYTF
>TRBJ2-3|NA|NA|TRBV9
TGTGCCAGCAGCTCGCCCGGTCGGAAGTATTTT
CASSSPGRKYF
>TRBJ1-1|NA|few|TRBV30
TGTGCCTGGAGCACCGGGACAACCAACACTGAAGCTTTCTTT
CAWSTGTTNTEAFF
>TRBJ2-3|NA|few|TRBV4-1
TGCGCCAGCAGCCAACCTCAAACTACGCAGTATTTT
CASSQPQTTQYF
>TRBJ1-1|NA|NA|TRBV30
TGTGCCTGGAACGAGGCAGGCTGGACTGAAGCTTTCTTT
CAWNEAGWTEAFF
>TRBJ1-1|NA|many|TRBV6-5
TGTGCCAGCAGCCCTGACGGACAACCTGAAGCTTTCTTT
CASSPDGQPEAFF
>TRBJ2-1|NA|many|TRBV29-1
TGCAGCGTTGCTGGGGGCCTGGGAGAGCAGTTCTTC
CSVAGGLGEQFF
>TRBJ1-5|TRBD1|NA|TRBV6-5
TGTGCCAGCAAAGTACTTCAGGGGGCCGATCAGCCCCAGCATTTT
CASKVLQGADQPQHF
>TRBJ2-5|NA|NA|TRBV11-2
TGTGCCAGCAGCTTAGCCGAGGACAGACAAGAGACCCAGTACTTC
CASSLAEDRQETQYF
>TRBJ1-4|NA|many|TRBV6-5
TGTGCCAGCAGTTACAATGCGGCAGCCCATAATGAAAAACTGTTTTTT
CASSYNAAAHNEKLFF
>TRBJ2-3|TRBD1|NA|TRBV25-1
TGTGCCAGCAGTGTGGCCCCCACCAGGGGGCCAGATACGCAGTATTTT
CASSVAPTRGPDTQYF
>TRBJ2-3|NA|NA|TRBV29-1
TGCAGCGTTGTTTTTCTAGCCACAGATACGCAGTATTTT
CSVVFLATDTQYF
>TRBJ2-7|TRBD1|NA|TRBV4-1
TGCGCCAGCAGCCAGCGCTTCCGGGACAGAACACGTTACGAGCAGTACTTC
CASSQRFRDRTRYEQYF
>TRBJ2-5|TRBD1|NA|TRBV7-8
TGTGCCAGCAGCCCATGGACAGGGTCTGAGACCCAGTACTTC
CASSPWTGSETQYF
>TRBJ2-2|TRBD2|NA|TRBV27
TGTGCCAGCAGTTTGGATCTAGCGGGAGGGCCGGGGAGCACCGGGGAGCTGTTTTTT
CASSLDLAGGPGSTGELFF
>TRBJ2-7|NA|few|TRBV5-5
TGTGCCAGCAGCCCGAAGACAGATTCCTACGAGCAGTACTTC
CASSPKTDSYEQYF
>TRBJ2-5|TRBD2|few|TRBV25-1
TGTGCCAGCAGTTCCGTGAGCGGGAGGAGGTTCCAGGAGACCCAGTACTTC
CASSSVSGRRFQETQYF
>TRBJ2-1|NA|NA|TRBV6-5
TGTGCCAGCAGTTACGGCCGGAACAATGAGCAGTTCTTC
CASSYGRNNEQFF
>TRBJ1-1|NA|many|TRBV6-5
TGTGCCAGCAGTTACTCTAGAGGGGCGAGCACTGAAGCTTTCTTT
CASSYSRGASTEAFF